The T cell receptor (beta chain) described here comes from a study of T cell changes during pregnancy in multiple sclerosis. The data were produced by immunoSEQ multiplex PCR, yet TCRdb's version contains in-frame clones alone and is incomplete. The data show some 70,000 clones, approximately 87% seen once. V was pared by 5 bases and J by 5 bases, with 2 bases of the junction left unmatched. This CDR3 region has 14 residues. Germline V lookup: CDR1 MNHEY, CDR2 SVGAGI. The sequences come from peripheral blood, collected after pregnancy. This chain links TRBV6-5 with TRBJ2-2; 10 bases map to TRBD1. This clonotype was obtained from a female donor in good health, enrolled as a control in a pregnancy study. CDR3 protein: CASSRTGGTGELFF. In DNA, the CDR3 is TGTGCCAGCAGTAGGACAGGGGGTACCGGGGAGCTGTTTTTT.